Listed here is a single T cell receptor (beta chain). What it binds is not known. Sequencing used immunoSEQ multiplex PCR; TCRdb keeps in-frame clones, though not all of them. The sample shows about 140,000 clones, approximately 80% of them seen only once. This sample is drawn from a study of cytotoxic CD8 clonotypes in ibrutinib-treated CLL. Study conclusions and caveats: Circulating CD8+ T-cell counts were tracked by baseline clonality, which exceeded that of age-matched healthy donors.

V lost 0 bases to trimming and J lost 1 base, with 10 bases between them. Germline loops: CDR1 MNHEY, CDR2 SVGAGI. The CDR3 totals 15 residues. This receptor was identified in a human donor with chronic lymphocytic leukemia. The sequences come from PBMCs, collected after 12 months of ibrutinib treatment. J is TRBJ2-7 and V is TRBV6-5, with unresolved D. DNA for the CDR3: TGTGCCAGCAGTTACTCCAGTCTTTCGTCCTACGAGCAGTACTTC. Its protein is CASSYSSLSSYEQYF.